What follows is one T cell receptor (beta chain) and its context. This sample is drawn from a study of control samples from healthy donors and cancer patients. Produced via immunoSEQ multiplex PCR; TCRdb's table is partial and in-frame only. Here the sample spans roughly 88,000 clones, approximately 90% being singletons. The TCR sequence derives from a young woman in good health. Source material: blood.

CDR3 sequence reads: CASSRTGGAEKLFF. For the CDR3, the DNA is TGCGCCAGCAGCAGGACAGGGGGCGCGGAAAAACTGTTTTTT. V and J are TRBV5-1 and TRBJ1-4; 11 bases map to TRBD1. CDR1 and CDR2 (germline): SGHRS, YFSETQ. After removal of 4 bases from V and 8 bases from J, the junction contained 4 bases not matched to a gene. CDR3 length: 14 residues.